This T cell receptor (beta chain) was profiled in a study of T-cell reconstitution after alpha-beta-depleted transplantation in children. Trimming removed 9 bases from V and 1 base from J; junction bases left unmatched: 10. CDR1 is LNHDA, CDR2 SQIVND, per germline (reference sequence). The CDR3 is 16 amino acids. It was with unique molecular identifiers that the TCRbeta library was prepared. TCRdb re-analysed the PCR reads in MiXCR, keeping a single row per CDR3 protein. The sample records around 580,000 distinct CDR3 sequences, approximately 22% being singletons. This clonotype was counted only a few times.

The source was PBMCs, mostly from graft donor cells, collected 360 days after TCRalphabeta/CD19-depleted stem cell transplant. This chain connects TRBV19 to TRBJ2-2; 8 bases are a match to TRBD1. The sequence was collected from a boy younger than two who had a stem cell transplant for acute myeloid leukemia, so the T cells may come from the graft donor. DNA for the CDR3: TGTGCCAGCGGGGTGACAGGGGCCCAGAACACCGGGGAGCTGTTTTTT. Protein product: CASGVTGAQNTGELFF.